This TCR delta chain was recovered during a study of gamma-delta chains in newborns, infants, children. Study summary: Polyclonal expansion of innate γδ T cells after birth follows microbial exposure.

The CDR3 sequence is 18 residues long. V lost 0 bases and J lost 3; bases outside the gene matches: 9. Per the germline V gene, CDR1 is GEAIGNYY and CDR2 is EKD. TCRdb reprocessed the reads using CATT. The sample includes around 1,300 delta-chain clones, approximately 1.1% of them seen just once. This clone was found a few times. It differs at one base from a far larger clone, so likely a read error. The clonotype originates from a child in good health. The chain carries TRDV2 and TRDJ1, with 13 bases fitting TRDD3. The sequenced material came from blood. CDR3: CACDTVTGGYGYADKLIF. DNA of the CDR3: TGTGCCTGTGACACCGTTACTGGGGGATACGGCTACGCCGATAAACTCATCTTT.